This entry features one T cell receptor (beta chain) sequence. Its specificity is unknown. Amplification used 60 Vbeta primers and 13 Jbeta primers. Clones were sequenced by immunoSEQ multiplex PCR, and TCRdb holds only the in-frame ones, with some missing. The sample carries 120,000 or so clones, around two thirds recorded once. This specimen comes from a study of cytomegalovirus exposure and HLA in healthy donors. Study overall: Earlier work reported 95 million to 130 million unique TCR beta sequences from some 170 million T cells. Study-level points and caveats: Some segments of the V type, notably TRBV6-2 and TRBV6-3, were excluded as indistinguishable. Presence/absence analyses took donor sequencing depth as roughly uniform. An analysis was carried out at a later point. It showed that HLA-associated TCR beta chains were more clonally expanded than equally common non-associated chains.

This CDR3 spans 14 amino acids. Looked up from germline, CDR1 is SGDLS and CDR2 is YYNGEE. Trimming took 4 bases from V and 8 from J, leaving 16 bases between them. The sample consisted of PBMCs. The chain has TRBV9 and TRBJ2-1, with a weak D call TRBD2 (5 bases). This TCR was sampled from a middle-aged woman in good health and CMV-seropositive. DNA of the CDR3: TGTGCCAGCAGCACCCGGGGTGCTGGGGATGAGCAGTTCTTC. This encodes CASSTRGAGDEQFF.